This entry lists 24 T cell receptor beta chains sequenced from one sample in a study of PD-1 blockade in classical Hodgkin lymphoma. The table came from immunoSEQ multiplex PCR; TCRdb's copy has only in-frame clones and leaves some out. The sample lists tens of thousands of clones; about 92% were seen once. Relapse after autologous stem cell transplantation occurred in every patient, and brentuximab vedotin exposure varied. Sequencing used peripheral blood mononuclear cells (PBMCs), obtained at baseline. These TCRs come from a human donor with classical Hodgkin lymphoma.

V and J are TRBV13 and TRBJ2-3, with 13 bases matching TRBD2. This CDR3 has 18 residues. Trimming took 7 bases from V and 0 from J; bases not matched to a gene: 10. CDR1 and CDR2 from the germline V gene are PRHDT and FYEKMQ (reference sequence). CDR3 region: CASTSSGTSGKSTDTQYF. CDR3 DNA: TGTGCCAGCACAAGTTCGGGGACTAGCGGGAAAAGCACAGATACGCAGTATTTT.

This clone was seen only once. The V call is TRBV4-1, the J call TRBJ2-1; D may be TRBD1 or TRBD2 (5 bases each). Germline lookup yields CDR1 MGHRA and CDR2 YSYEKL. The CDR3 is 14 amino acids. V was cut by 0 bases and J by 5 bases, with 8 bases left in between. Here the CDR3 DNA reads TGCGCCAGCAGCCAAGAGGGACGGCACAATGAGCAGTTCTTC. This sequence encodes CASSQEGRHNEQFF.

The table lists this clone with a few counts. The DNA for the CDR3 is TGCGCCAGCAGCCAAGAACGGGGGCCCCAGCATTTT. It codes for CASSQERGPQHF. The J gene is TRBJ1-5, the V gene TRBV4-1; no firm D call. In germline, CDR1 is MGHRA, CDR2 YSYEKL. The length of the CDR3 is 12 residues. V dropped 0 bases and J dropped 9 bases, with 6 bases sitting between them.

The table lists this clone with a count of one. V is TRBV6-6 and J is TRBJ1-1; no clear D. V was pared by 4 bases and J by 2 bases, with 8 bases between. Germline values: CDR1 MNHNY, CDR2 SVGAGI (reference sequence). The CDR3 length is 13 residues. Here the CDR3 DNA reads TGTGCCAGCAGTTTCGGAGCTAACACTGAAGCTTTCTTT. It is translated as CASSFGANTEAFF.

This chain links TRBV5-6 with TRBJ2-3, with D perhaps TRBD1 or TRBD2 (5 bases each). Per germline, CDR1 SGHDT and CDR2 YYEEEE. The CDR3 sequence is 13 residues long. The V gene lost 8 bases and the J gene lost 4 bases, with 14 bases spanning the gap. CDR3 amino acids: CASSLGVADTQYF. The CDR3 coding sequence is TGTGCCAGTTCCCTGGGGGTGGCAGATACGCAGTATTTT.

This clone is a singleton in its sample. The chain is built from TRBV4-3 and TRBJ2-7; tentatively, D is TRBD1 (5 bases). CDR1 is LGHNA and CDR2 is YSLEER in the germline V gene. V was pared by 0 bases and J by 2 bases, with 14 bases between. This CDR3 has 16 amino acids. CDR3 nucleotides: TGCGCCAGCAGCCAAGATTGGGGCCAAGGTACCTACGAGCAGTACTTC. This gives the protein CASSQDWGQGTYEQYF.

The CDR3 region is CASSQEFRREGPGQFF. In DNA form, the CDR3 reads TGTGCCAGCAGCCAAGAGTTTCGGCGGGAGGGCCCGGGGCAGTTCTTC. This sequence joins TRBV4-2 and TRBJ2-1, with TRBD2 matching over 9 bases. The germline CDR1 and CDR2 sequences are LGHNA and YNFKEQ. Trimming took 0 bases from V and 12 from J; bases not matched to a gene: 12. The CDR3 totals 16 residues.

This chain links TRBV29-1 with TRBJ2-1; D is uncertain. The V and J ends lost 8 bases and 2 bases respectively, with 13 bases between them. The germline gives CDR1 SQVTM, CDR2 ANQGSEA. The CDR3 is 13 amino acids. The CDR3 DNA reads TGCAGCTTCGGGCGGCCTACCTACAATGAGCAGTTCTTC. Protein: CSFGRPTYNEQFF.

This chain uses TRBV21-1 with TRBJ2-2; TRBD2 is the table's D call, not checked against the DNA. TRBV21-1 is flagged as a pseudogene. The CDR3 loop spans 18 amino acids. CDR3 region: CASSKKRGGTGLTGELFF. The CDR3 DNA reads as TGTGCCAGCAGCAAAAAGCGGGGGGGCACAGGTCTCACCGGGGAGCTGTTTTTT.

The chain couples TRBV2 to TRBJ2-1; TRBD2 matches 14 bases. The CDR3 is 19 residues long. V trimming: 4 bases; J trimming: 1 base; junction bases outside the gene matches: 9. CDR1 is SNHLY and CDR2 is FYNNEI in the germline V gene. The CDR3 sequence is CASSAYLRLAGGSYNEQFF. The CDR3 coding sequence is TGTGCCAGCAGTGCGTATTTGAGACTAGCGGGGGGGTCCTACAATGAGCAGTTCTTC.

J is TRBJ1-2 and V is TRBV27; possible D gene TRBD1, 5 bases. V was cut by 5 bases and J by 8 bases, with 15 bases left in between. Germline V gene lookup returns CDR1 MNHEY and CDR2 SMNVEV (reference sequence). The CDR3 is 13 amino acids. The CDR3 loop reads CASSPNAGSGYTF. The CDR3 DNA is TGTGCCAGCAGTCCGAATGCAGGGTCGGGCTACACCTTC.

This clone has just one count. The chain joins TRBV5-6 to TRBJ2-1; TRBD2 matches at 10 bases. The V gene end was trimmed by 4 bases and the J gene end by 0 bases; junction bases not matched to a gene: 10. Germline-derived CDR1 and CDR2 are SGHDT and YYEEEE. This CDR3 region has 18 residues. CDR3 coding DNA: TGTGCCAGCAGCCCGGGACTAGCGCCTTTAAGCTCCTACAATGAGCAGTTCTTC. Protein product: CASSPGLAPLSSYNEQFF.

The chain is built from TRBV11-2 and TRBJ1-1; D not certain. This CDR3 comprises 12 residues. The V gene lost 1 base and the J gene lost 3 bases, with 3 bases spanning the gap. The germline V gene encodes CDR1 SGHAT and CDR2 FQNNGV. CDR3: CASSLGHTEAFF. DNA of the CDR3: TGTGCCAGCAGCTTAGGTCACACTGAAGCTTTCTTT.

The chain recombines TRBV6-1 with TRBJ2-3; 9 nucleotides match TRBD1. From germline, CDR1 is MNHNS and CDR2 SASEGT. This CDR3 contains 18 residues. Losses at the gene ends were 3 bases for V and 0 bases for J; bases not matched to a gene: 10. The CDR3 protein is CASSDFPGQGLSTDTQYF. For the CDR3, the DNA is TGTGCCAGCAGTGACTTTCCGGGACAGGGACTTAGCACAGATACGCAGTATTTT.

The chain has TRBV4-1 and TRBJ2-7; D perhaps matches TRBD2 (5 bases). This CDR3 comprises 15 residues. The germline V gene encodes CDR1 MGHRA and CDR2 YSYEKL. V was trimmed by 6 bases and J by 1 base, leaving 16 bases between them. CDR3 bases: TGCGCCAGCAGACTGGACGGAGGCGGTTCCTACGAGCAGTACTTC. This gives the protein CASRLDGGGSYEQYF.

The rearrangement links TRBV27 to TRBJ2-7; 7 bases agree with TRBD2. Germline-derived CDR1 and CDR2 are MNHEY and SMNVEV (reference sequence). The CDR3 contains 16 residues. V trimming: 0 bases; J trimming: 2 bases; junction bases outside the gene matches: 7. The CDR3 DNA sequence: TGTGCCAGCAGTTTATCAGCGGGACCTCCTCCCTACGAGCAGTACTTC. Encoded protein: CASSLSAGPPPYEQYF.

The rearrangement links TRBV6-1 to TRBJ1-5; 8 bases map to TRBD1. The CDR3 totals 14 residues. Germline-derived CDR1 and CDR2 are MNHNS and SASEGT. V was pared by 4 bases and J by 1 base, with 0 bases of the junction left unmatched. CDR3 bases: TGTGCCAGCAGTGGGACAGGGAGCAATCAGCCCCAGCATTTT. Translating it yields CASSGTGSNQPQHF.

This chain joins TRBV30 and TRBJ2-7; D may be TRBD1 or TRBD2 (5 bases each). The CDR3 runs 17 residues. Germline loops: CDR1 GTSNPN, CDR2 SVGIG (reference sequence). V dropped 3 bases and J dropped 4 bases, with 25 bases sitting between them. CDR3 in amino acids: CAWRRDDASHQPYEQYF. Written as DNA, the CDR3 is TGTGCCTGGAGGAGGGACGACGCGAGCCATCAGCCGTACGAGCAGTACTTC. The whole variable domain, remainder taken from reference TRBV30 and TRBJ2-7, is SQTIHQWPATLVQPVGSPLSLECTVEGTSNPNLYWYRQAAGRGLQLLFYSVGIGQISSEVPQNLSASRPQDRQFILSSKKLLLSDSGFYLCAWRRDDASHQPYEQYFGPGTRLTVT.

This chain joins TRBV2 and TRBJ1-2; D remains unclear. V gave up 5 bases and J gave up 8 bases, with 12 bases separating them. The CDR3 runs 12 residues. The germline CDR1 and CDR2 sequences are SNHLY and FYNNEI. The CDR3 DNA is TGTGCCAGCAGTAGCTGGGATGAAGGCTACACCTTC. This sequence encodes CASSSWDEGYTF.

J is TRBJ2-7 and V is TRBV30; 9 bases align to TRBD1. CDR1 is GTSNPN, CDR2 SVGIG, per germline (reference sequence). With 0 bases clipped from V and 3 bases from J, the junction kept 6 bases outside the gene matches. The CDR3 runs to 15 residues. CDR3 DNA: TGTGCCTGGAGTGTACTAGGGACAGGGCTCTACGAGCAGTACTTC. Translation gives CAWSVLGTGLYEQYF.

The rearrangement links TRBV5-6 to TRBJ2-5; TRBD1 matches at 8 bases. This CDR3 has 15 amino acids. V was pared by 0 bases and J by 2 bases, with 3 bases of the junction left unmatched. Germline-derived CDR1 and CDR2 are SGHDT and YYEEEE. The CDR3 sequence is CASSLVDRDQETQYF. The CDR3 bases are TGTGCCAGCAGCTTGGTGGACAGGGATCAAGAGACCCAGTACTTC.

The chain uses TRBV10-3 and TRBJ1-6, with D perhaps TRBD1 (6 bases). Trimming left V 0 bases short and J 0 bases short, with 9 bases between. CDR1 ENHRY and CDR2 SYGVKD come from the germline V gene. This CDR3 has 17 amino acids. For the CDR3, the DNA is TGTGCCATCAGTGAGTCAACAGGGCACTCCTATAATTCACCCCTCCACTTT. Residues: CAISESTGHSYNSPLHF.

This chain uses TRBV7-6 with TRBJ1-1; D gene unclear. The germline gives CDR1 SGHVS, CDR2 FNYEAQ. Trimming pared 1 base from V and 2 bases from J, leaving 8 bases between. CDR3 length equals 14 residues. CDR3 nucleotide sequence: TGTGCCAGCAGCTTAGGACGAACTAACACTGAAGCTTTCTTT. It codes for CASSLGRTNTEAFF.

The chain uses TRBV5-1 and TRBJ2-6; 9 nucleotides agree with TRBD2. The germline CDR1 and CDR2 sequences are SGHRS and YFSETQ. This CDR3 is built from 15 residues. V trimming: 7 bases; J trimming: 2 bases; junction bases outside the gene matches: 4. In DNA form, the CDR3 reads TGCGCCAGCGGCGGGAGGGGGCCTGGGGCCAACGTCCTGACTTTC. Its protein product is CASGGRGPGANVLTF.